The 16 T cell receptor beta chains reported below all come from one sample, sequenced in a study of blood T cells in healthy people across ages. Through a sample-barcoded 5' primer and a J-beta primer mix, a second PCR was run for roughly 7 to 11 cycles. TCRdb itself ran the 5' RACE reads through MiXCR, one entry per CDR3 protein. The sample includes under 950,000 distinct CDR3 sequences, 20% to 25% of them seen just once. Sample: blood. Source of these receptors: a man in his 70s in good health.

The rearrangement joins TRBV6-5 to TRBJ1-1; possible D gene TRBD1, 6 bases. Germline V gene lookup returns CDR1 MNHEY and CDR2 SVGAGI. Trimming pared 2 bases from V and 4 bases from J, leaving 14 bases between. The CDR3 is 15 residues long. As DNA, the CDR3 is TGTGCCAGCAGTTACCGCCCGGGGGCGGTCACTGAAGCTTTCTTT. This sequence encodes CASSYRPGAVTEAFF.

This chain connects TRBV12-3 or TRBV12-4 to TRBJ1-4, with unresolved D. The V gene lost 1 base and the J gene lost 11 bases, with 11 bases spanning the gap. The CDR3 contains 13 residues. CDR3 amino acids: CASSLGVWRKLFF. CDR3 in DNA: TGTGCCAGCAGTTTAGGGGTGTGGAGGAAACTGTTTTTT.

The sample holds many counts of this clonotype. Because the CDR3's place on the DNA is in doubt, the DNA is left out and the CDR3 is given as listed by TCRdb. The chain is built from TRBV6-6 and TRBJ2-1; the D call TRBD1 from the table was never checked on the DNA. CDR1 and CDR2 (germline): MNHNY, SVGAGI (reference sequence). The CDR3 totals 15 residues, both ends included. The CDR3 protein is CASILAGGRYNEQFF.

This clonotype was seen a handful of times. The chain uses TRBV29-1 and TRBJ2-1; D uncertain. CDR3 length equals 11 residues. Germline CDR1 SQVTM, CDR2 ANQGSEA. The V and J ends lost 8 bases and 8 bases respectively, with 13 bases between them. The DNA for the CDR3 is TGCAGCACCGTCCAAGGCCATGAGCAGTTCTTC. It codes for CSTVQGHEQFF.

Concerning this clonotype: Germline and junction disagree at one end, which may indicate a read error. The chain is built from TRBV20-1 and TRBJ2-7; D is perhaps TRBD2 (6 bases). The CDR3 spans 14 residues. Germline assignment: CDR1 DFQATT and CDR2 SNEGSKA (reference sequence). The CDR3 here is CSARRRLGVNEPYF. DNA of the CDR3: TGCAGTGCTAGACGGCGACTAGGAGTTAACGAGCCGTACTTC.

In its sample, this clonotype was seen a few times. This chain connects TRBV6-6 to TRBJ2-1; 8 bases agree with TRBD2. The J segment lost 3 bases and the V segment lost 5 bases, leaving 6 bases of the junction unmatched. Germline loops: CDR1 MNHNY, CDR2 SVGAGI (reference sequence). The CDR3 runs to 15 residues. CDR3 nucleotide sequence: TGTGCCAGCAGTGACCCGGGGGGGCTCTACAATGAGCAGTTCTTC. Translated: CASSDPGGLYNEQFF.

The chain links TRBV30 to TRBJ2-4, with 8 bases matching TRBD2. The CDR3 extends over 15 amino acids. Per germline, CDR1 GTSNPN and CDR2 SVGIG (reference sequence). Trimming cost V 3 bases and J 1 base; bases outside gene matches: 5. CDR3 DNA sequence: TGTGCCTGGAGAAGCGGGAGTTTCGCCAAAAACATTCAGTACTTC. Encoded protein: CAWRSGSFAKNIQYF.

A few counts support this clonotype. The chain joins TRBV12-3 or TRBV12-4 to TRBJ1-2; D unresolved. V dropped 5 bases and J dropped 5 bases, with 24 bases sitting between them. This CDR3 has 17 amino acids. DNA of the CDR3: TGTGCCAGCAGTCGTCTTTTCCCGAGACCCGTGGAATATGGCTACACCTTC. Amino acid sequence: CASSRLFPRPVEYGYTF.

This chain joins TRBV7-9 and TRBJ2-1, with TRBD2 matching over 7 bases. Looked up from germline, CDR1 is SEHNR and CDR2 is FQNEAQ (reference sequence). The V segment lost 1 base and the J segment 8 bases; nucleotides outside the gene matches: 14. This CDR3 is 17 amino acids long. Written as DNA, the CDR3 is TGTGCCAGCAGCTTAGGTATGGCGGGGGAGGGTCTGGATGAGCAGTTCTTC. Translating gives CASSLGMAGEGLDEQFF. Full variable domain (remainder filled in from reference TRBV7-9 and TRBJ2-1): DTGVSQNPRHKITKRGQNVTFRCDPISEHNRLYWYRQTLGQGPEFLTYFQNEAQLEKSRLLSDRFSAERPKGSFSTLEIQRTEQGDSAMYLCASSLGMAGEGLDEQFFGPGTRLTVL.

The rearrangement links TRBV29-1 to TRBJ2-7; TRBD1 agrees at 7 bases. V was pared by 7 bases and J by 2 bases, with 14 bases of the junction left unmatched. Per germline, CDR1 SQVTM and CDR2 ANQGSEA. The CDR3 is made up of 15 amino acids. The CDR3 nucleotides are TGCAGCGCCGAGGGGCTTGGGACAGCCACCTACGAGCAGTACTTC. Its protein product is CSAEGLGTATYEQYF.

The chain uses TRBV5-1 and TRBJ2-1; perhaps TRBD2 as D (5 bases). The V gene lost 7 bases and the J gene lost 0 bases, with 23 bases spanning the gap. The length of the CDR3 is 18 residues. Per germline, CDR1 SGHRS and CDR2 YFSETQ. The CDR3 here is CASGFGKGRSLSYNEQFF. The CDR3 region has the DNA TGCGCCAGCGGGTTTGGTAAAGGGAGAAGTCTCTCCTACAATGAGCAGTTCTTC. The whole variable domain, filled in from reference TRBV5-1 and TRBJ2-1, reads KAGVTQTPRYLIKTRGQQVTLSCSPISGHRSVSWYQQTPGQGLQFLFEYFSETQRNKGNFPGRFSGRQFSNSRSEMNVSTLELGDSALYLCASGFGKGRSLSYNEQFFGPGTRLTVL.

This clonotype has a handful of counts. The genes are TRBV6-1 and TRBJ2-5, with 12 bases that match TRBD2. This CDR3 is 15 amino acids long. CDR1 MNHNS and CDR2 SASEGT come from the germline V gene. V shed 5 bases, J shed 5 bases, and the junction held 6 bases outside the gene matches. CDR3 sequence (DNA): TGTGCCAGCAGTTTACTAGCGGGGGGCTTGGAGACCCAGTACTTC. This translates into CASSLLAGGLETQYF.

This rearrangement joins TRBV7-9 to TRBJ1-2; 7 nucleotides agree with TRBD1. The V and J ends lost 5 bases and 8 bases, in that order; junction bases with no gene match: 8. The CDR3 sequence is 13 residues long. The germline CDR1 and CDR2 sequences are SEHNR and FQNEAQ (reference sequence). The CDR3 sequence: CASSVGGADGYTF. CDR3 DNA sequence: TGTGCCAGCAGCGTAGGGGGCGCCGACGGCTACACCTTC.

This rearrangement joins TRBV7-2 to TRBJ2-3; 7 bases align to TRBD2. The ends lost 1 base at V and 6 bases at J; junction bases unmatched: 7. Germline CDR1 reads SGHTA; CDR2 reads FQGNSA. The CDR3 spans 15 residues. The CDR3, as DNA: TGTGCCAGCAGCTTAGTTTCTAGCGGTCGGGATACGCAGTATTTT. Its translation is CASSLVSSGRDTQYF.

This clonotype was detected a few times. V gene TRBV7-9 combines with J gene TRBJ1-4; D is unresolved. V dropped 5 bases and J dropped 0 bases, with 7 bases sitting between them. The length of the CDR3 is 14 residues. The germline CDR1 and CDR2 sequences are SEHNR and FQNEAQ (reference sequence). The CDR3 region is CASSRRATNEKLFF. The DNA of the CDR3 is TGTGCCAGCAGCAGACGGGCAACTAATGAAAAACTGTTTTTT.

The chain employs TRBV7-3 and TRBJ2-3; 8 nucleotides align to TRBD2. The germline V gene has CDR1 SGHTA and CDR2 FQGTGA. Trimming took 5 bases from V and 2 from J; bases not matched to a gene: 6. The CDR3 length is 15 residues. Written as DNA, the CDR3 is TGTGCCAGCAGCAGGACTAGCAGAGACACAGATACGCAGTATTTT. Residues: CASSRTSRDTDTQYF.